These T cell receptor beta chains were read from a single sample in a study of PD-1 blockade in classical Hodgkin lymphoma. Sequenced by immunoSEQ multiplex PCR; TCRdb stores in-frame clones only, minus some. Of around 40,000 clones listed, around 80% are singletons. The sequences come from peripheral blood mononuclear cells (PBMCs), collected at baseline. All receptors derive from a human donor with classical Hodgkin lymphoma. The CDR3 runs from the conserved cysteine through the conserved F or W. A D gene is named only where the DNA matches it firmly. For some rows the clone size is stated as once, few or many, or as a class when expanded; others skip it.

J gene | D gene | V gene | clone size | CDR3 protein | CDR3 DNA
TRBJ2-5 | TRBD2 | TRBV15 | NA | CATSRGLAGGDGETQYF | TGTGCCACCAGCAGAGGACTAGCGGGGGGGGACGGAGAGACCCAGTACTTC
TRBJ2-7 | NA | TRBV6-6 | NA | CASSRQTGLREQYF | TGTGCCAGCAGTCGCCAAACAGGGTTACGCGAGCAGTACTTC
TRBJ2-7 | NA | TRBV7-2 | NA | CASSSDSLTYEQYF | TGTGCCAGCAGCTCCGACTCCCTTACCTACGAGCAGTACTTC
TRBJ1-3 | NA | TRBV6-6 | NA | CASSRTAGNTIYF | TGTGCCAGCAGTAGGACAGCTGGAAACACCATATATTTT
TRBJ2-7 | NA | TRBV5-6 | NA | CASSNARYEQYF | TGTGCCAGCAGTAACGCTAGGTACGAGCAGTACTTC
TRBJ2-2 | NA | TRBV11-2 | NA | CASSSFTGELFF | TGTGCCAGCAGCTCCTTCACCGGGGAGCTGTTTTTT
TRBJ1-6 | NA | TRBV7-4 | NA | CASSFPTRDVFYNSPLHF | TGTGCCAGCAGCTTTCCCACAAGGGATGTCTTTTATAATTCACCCCTCCACTTT
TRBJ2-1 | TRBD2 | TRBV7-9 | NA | CASSLEASGGNEQFF | TGTGCCAGCAGCTTAGAGGCTAGCGGGGGGAATGAGCAGTTCTTC
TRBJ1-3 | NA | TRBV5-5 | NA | CASSLVAGAGNTIYF | TGTGCCAGCAGCTTGGTAGCCGGGGCCGGAAACACCATATATTTT
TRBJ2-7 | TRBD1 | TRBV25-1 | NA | CASSEYAGGPYEQYF | TGTGCCAGCAGTGAATACGCAGGGGGCCCCTACGAGCAGTACTTC
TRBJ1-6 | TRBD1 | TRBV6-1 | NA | CASSEDRGGSPLHF | TGTGCCAGCAGTGAGGACAGGGGCGGCTCACCCCTCCACTTT
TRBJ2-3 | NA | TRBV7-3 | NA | CASSLTGGSTDTQYF | TGTGCCAGCAGCTTAACCGGGGGCAGCACAGATACGCAGTATTTT
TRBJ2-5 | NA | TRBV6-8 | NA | CASNEGQETQYF | TGTGCCAGCAATGAGGGGCAAGAGACCCAGTACTTC
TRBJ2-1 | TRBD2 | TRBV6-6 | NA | CASSYSAGGGYEQFF | TGTGCCAGCAGTTACTCGGCGGGGGGAGGTTATGAGCAGTTCTTC
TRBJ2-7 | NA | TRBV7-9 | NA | CASSLVLQLSSYEQYF | TGTGCCAGCAGCTTAGTCCTTCAATTGAGCTCCTACGAGCAGTACTTC
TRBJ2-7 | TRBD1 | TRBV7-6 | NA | CASSFATGVTYEQYF | TGTGCCAGCAGCTTCGCAACAGGGGTAACCTACGAGCAGTACTTC
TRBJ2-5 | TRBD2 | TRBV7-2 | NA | CASSFGWRGGKGKTQYF | TGTGCCAGCAGCTTCGGCTGGCGGGGGGGAAAGGGCAAGACCCAGTACTTC
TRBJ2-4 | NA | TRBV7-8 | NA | CASSPGVWPQSNFLGAKNIQYF | TGTGCCAGCAGCCCCGGGGTGTGGCCACAGTCCAATTTTCTAGGGGCCAAAAACATTCAGTACTTC
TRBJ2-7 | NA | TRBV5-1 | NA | CASSLAGETTLRVQYF | TGCGCCAGCAGCTTGGCGGGCGAAACAACCCTACGAGTGCAGTACTTC
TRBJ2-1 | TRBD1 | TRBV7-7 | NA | CASSLTLDRVYNEQFF | TGTGCCAGCAGCTTGACCTTGGACAGGGTCTACAATGAGCAGTTCTTC
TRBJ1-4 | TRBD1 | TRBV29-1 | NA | CSVRDRSGEKLFF | TGCAGCGTTAGGGACAGGTCAGGGGAAAAACTGTTTTTT
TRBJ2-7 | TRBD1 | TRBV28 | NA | CASSLTAGQGSSYEQYF | TGTGCCAGCAGCTTAACGGCGGGACAGGGGAGCTCCTACGAGCAGTACTTC
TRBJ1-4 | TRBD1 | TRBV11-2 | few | CASSAPRQGAARFNEKLFF | TGTGCCAGCAGCGCCCCCAGGCAGGGGGCCGCGAGGTTTAATGAAAAACTGTTTTTT
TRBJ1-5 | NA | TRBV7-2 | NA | CASSLYGSNQPQHF | TGTGCCAGCAGCTTATACGGTAGCAATCAGCCCCAGCATTTT
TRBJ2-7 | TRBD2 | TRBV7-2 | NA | CASSLTGLAGYEQYF | TGTGCCAGCAGCTTAACGGGACTAGCGGGGTACGAGCAGTACTTC
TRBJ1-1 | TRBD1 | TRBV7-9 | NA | CASSLVTGGRLNTEAFF | TGTGCCAGCAGCTTAGTGACAGGGGGCCGCTTGAACACTGAAGCTTTCTTT
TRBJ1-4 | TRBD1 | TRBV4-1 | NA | CASSQPPGQGAGNEKLFF | TGCGCCAGCAGCCAACCTCCGGGACAGGGGGCCGGGAATGAAAAACTGTTTTTT
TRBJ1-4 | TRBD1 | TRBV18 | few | CASSPVTGGEKLFF | TGTGCCAGCTCACCAGTTACAGGGGGTGAAAAACTGTTTTTT
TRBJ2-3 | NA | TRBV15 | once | CATSRATGSADTQYF | TGTGCCACCAGCAGAGCCACGGGGTCCGCAGATACGCAGTATTTT